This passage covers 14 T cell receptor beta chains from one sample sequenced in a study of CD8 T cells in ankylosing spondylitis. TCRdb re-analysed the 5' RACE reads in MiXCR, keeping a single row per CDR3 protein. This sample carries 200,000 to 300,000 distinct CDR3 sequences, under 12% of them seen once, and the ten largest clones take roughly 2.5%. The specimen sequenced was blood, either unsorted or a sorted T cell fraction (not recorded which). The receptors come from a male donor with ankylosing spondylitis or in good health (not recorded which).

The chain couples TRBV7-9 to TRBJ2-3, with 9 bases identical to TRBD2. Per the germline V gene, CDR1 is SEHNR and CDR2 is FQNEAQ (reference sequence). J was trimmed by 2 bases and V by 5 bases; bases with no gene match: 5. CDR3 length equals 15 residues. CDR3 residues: CASSRLAAITDTQYF. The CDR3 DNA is TGTGCCAGCAGCCGACTAGCGGCAATCACAGATACGCAGTATTTT.

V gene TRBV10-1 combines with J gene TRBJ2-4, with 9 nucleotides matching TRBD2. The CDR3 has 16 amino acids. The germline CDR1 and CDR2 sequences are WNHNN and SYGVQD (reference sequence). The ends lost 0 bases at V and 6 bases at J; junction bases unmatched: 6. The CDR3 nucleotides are TGCGCCAGCAGTGAGTCCCGGCCTAGCGGGGCAAACATTCAGTACTTC. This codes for CASSESRPSGANIQYF.

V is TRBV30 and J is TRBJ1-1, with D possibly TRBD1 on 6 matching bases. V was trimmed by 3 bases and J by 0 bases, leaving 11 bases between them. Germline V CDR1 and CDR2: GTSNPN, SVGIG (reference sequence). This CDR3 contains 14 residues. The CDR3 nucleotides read TGTGCCTGGAGAATTGGACAGATGAACACTGAAGCTTTCTTT. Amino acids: CAWRIGQMNTEAFF.

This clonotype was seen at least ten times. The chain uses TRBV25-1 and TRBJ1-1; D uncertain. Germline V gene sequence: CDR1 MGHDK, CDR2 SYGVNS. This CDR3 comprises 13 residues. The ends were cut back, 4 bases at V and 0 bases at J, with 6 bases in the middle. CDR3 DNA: TGTGCCAGCAGTGGTACAGTGAACACTGAAGCTTTCTTT. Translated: CASSGTVNTEAFF.

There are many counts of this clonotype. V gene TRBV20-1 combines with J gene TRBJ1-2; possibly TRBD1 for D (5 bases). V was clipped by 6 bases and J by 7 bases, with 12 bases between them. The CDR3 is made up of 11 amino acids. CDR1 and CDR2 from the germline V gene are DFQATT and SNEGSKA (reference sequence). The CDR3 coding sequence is TGCAGTGCCTTTTACGGGGGTGGCTACACCTTC. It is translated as CSAFYGGGYTF.

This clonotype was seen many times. CDR3 DNA: TGCAGTGCTAGTAAACAGGGCAATTTTCAGCCCCAGCATTTT. Translated: CSASKQGNFQPQHF. The chain combines TRBV20-1 with TRBJ1-5, with a weak D call TRBD1 (6 bases). Germline V gene data show CDR1 as DFQATT and CDR2 as SNEGSKA (reference sequence). Trimming took off 3 bases at V and 6 bases at J, with 15 bases between the two ends. CDR3 size: 14 residues.

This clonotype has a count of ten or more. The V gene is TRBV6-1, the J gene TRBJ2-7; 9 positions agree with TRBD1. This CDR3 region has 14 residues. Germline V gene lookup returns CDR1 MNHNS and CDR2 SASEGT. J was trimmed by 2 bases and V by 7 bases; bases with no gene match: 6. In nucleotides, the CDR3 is TGTGCCAGCAATAACAGGGGGCAGGCCTACGAGCAGTACTTC. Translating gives CASNNRGQAYEQYF.

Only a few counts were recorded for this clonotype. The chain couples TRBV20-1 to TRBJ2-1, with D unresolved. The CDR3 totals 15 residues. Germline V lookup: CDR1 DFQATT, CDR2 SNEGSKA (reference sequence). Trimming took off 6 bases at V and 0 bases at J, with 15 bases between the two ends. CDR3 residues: CSAEIDTYSYNEQFF. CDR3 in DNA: TGCAGTGCCGAGATTGACACCTACTCCTACAATGAGCAGTTCTTC.

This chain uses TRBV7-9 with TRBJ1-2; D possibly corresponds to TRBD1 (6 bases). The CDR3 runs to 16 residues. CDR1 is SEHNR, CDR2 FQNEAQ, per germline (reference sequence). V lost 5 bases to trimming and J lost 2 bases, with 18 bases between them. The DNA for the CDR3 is TGTGCCAGCAGCCTCCTGATACCGGACAGAAACTATGGCTACACCTTC. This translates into CASSLLIPDRNYGYTF.

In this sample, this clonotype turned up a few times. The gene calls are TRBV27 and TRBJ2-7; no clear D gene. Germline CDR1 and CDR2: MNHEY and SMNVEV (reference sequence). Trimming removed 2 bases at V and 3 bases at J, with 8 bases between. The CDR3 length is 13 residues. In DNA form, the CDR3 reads TGTGCCAGCAGTTTAAACAGTTTCTACGAGCAGTACTTC. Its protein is CASSLNSFYEQYF.

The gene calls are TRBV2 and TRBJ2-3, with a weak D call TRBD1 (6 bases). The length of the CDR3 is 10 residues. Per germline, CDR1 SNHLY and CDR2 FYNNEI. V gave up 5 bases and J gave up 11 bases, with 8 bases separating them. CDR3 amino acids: CASSQQGQYF. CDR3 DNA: TGTGCCAGCAGTCAACAGGGGCAGTATTTT.

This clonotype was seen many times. CDR3: CASSRDLPGSGANVLTF. DNA of the CDR3: TGTGCCAGCAGCCGGGACCTCCCAGGGTCGGGGGCCAACGTCCTGACTTTC. The chain recombines TRBV14 with TRBJ2-6; possibly TRBD1 or TRBD2 for D (5 bases each). Trimming left V 4 bases short and J 4 bases short, with 17 bases between. The CDR3 length is 17 residues. Germline lookup yields CDR1 SGHDN and CDR2 FVKESK.

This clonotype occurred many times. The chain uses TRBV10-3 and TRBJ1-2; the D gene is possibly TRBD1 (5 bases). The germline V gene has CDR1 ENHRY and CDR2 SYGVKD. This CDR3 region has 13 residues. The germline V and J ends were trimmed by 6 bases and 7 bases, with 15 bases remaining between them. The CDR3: CAISPQVMGGYTF. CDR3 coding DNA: TGTGCCATCAGCCCACAGGTGATGGGTGGCTACACCTTC.

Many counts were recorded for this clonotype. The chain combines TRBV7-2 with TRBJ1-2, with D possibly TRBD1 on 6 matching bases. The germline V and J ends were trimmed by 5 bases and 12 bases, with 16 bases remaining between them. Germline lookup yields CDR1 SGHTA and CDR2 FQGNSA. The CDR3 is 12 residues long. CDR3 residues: CASSPGGRSNTF. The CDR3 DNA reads TGTGCCAGCAGCCCCGGGGGCAGGAGCAACACCTTC.